This TCR beta chain derives from a study of blood T cells in healthy people across ages. Study-level results: Age showed a roughly linear inverse relationship with TCR beta diversity per million T cells. Bulk PBMC profiling left naive and antigen-experienced comparisons inconclusive.

V lost 3 bases and J lost 5, with 20 bases in between. Germline CDR1 reads DFQATT; CDR2 reads SNEGSKA (reference sequence). The CDR3 is 16 residues long. Together with a sample-barcoded 5' primer, a J-beta primer mix was included in a second PCR lasting roughly 6 to 12 cycles. Using its own MiXCR run on the 5' RACE reads, TCRdb lists one record per CDR3 protein. Counted here are roughly 900,000 distinct CDR3 sequences, 29% occurring once; the ten biggest clones make up roughly a sixth. This clonotype appeared many times. The antigen remains undetermined. V usage is TRBV20-1 and J usage is TRBJ2-1; D unclear. The specimen was blood. The receptor comes from a woman aged 80 or over in good health. The CDR3 region has the DNA TGCAGTGCTAGGAAGACACTTTCCATACTAAACAATGAGCAGTTCTTC. Translation gives CSARKTLSILNNEQFF.